In its sample, the clone carrying this T cell receptor (beta chain) was seen a few times. The sample belongs to a study of blood T cell repertoires in COVID-19. Study-wide background: Sample material is recorded as cDNA or gDNA derived from T cells, B-cell-depleted T cells, or PBMCs.

Clones were sequenced by immunoSEQ multiplex PCR, and TCRdb holds only the in-frame ones, with some missing. The sample gives approximately 200,000 clones, roughly four fifths of which show up once; around a tenth is in the top ten. Trimming at V came to 2 bases and at J to 0 bases, leaving 9 bases not matched to a gene. Germline V gene sequence: CDR1 SGHRS, CDR2 YFSETQ. This CDR3 has 17 residues. Sequencing used PBMCs or T cells enriched from blood (not recorded which). The V gene is TRBV5-1, the J gene TRBJ2-5; TRBD1 aligns across 8 bases. This TCR derives from a man between 40 and 49 years old who had recovered from COVID-19. CDR3: CASSFPPGTGNQETQYF. DNA for the CDR3: TGCGCCAGCAGCTTTCCCCCCGGGACAGGTAACCAAGAGACCCAGTACTTC.